These T cell receptor beta chains were read from a single sample in a study of human T cells and chemical hapten exposure. TCRdb recomputed calls from the RACE reads with MiXCR, one row per CDR3 protein. Among roughly 380,000 distinct CDR3 sequences, more than 4.5% were seen once, and the ten largest hold around 2.6%. The specimen comprised whole blood, sampled in connection with sensitization to the hapten diphenylcyclopropenone (DPC). The receptors come from a woman between 50 and 59 years old with alopecia areata. Some clones in this sample may be carry-over from other donors' samples. The CDR3 runs from the conserved cysteine through the conserved F or W. The order of the fields is V gene, clone size, J gene, D gene, CDR3 DNA, CDR3 protein. D genes are given only for firm matches. Size is omitted from some rows. Given values are once, few, many or a class for expanded clones.

>TRBV12-3/TRBV12-4|-|TRBJ1-2|-
TGTGCCAGCACCCAGGGGCTAAGGAATGGCTACACCTTC
CASTQGLRNGYTF
>TRBV7-9|many|TRBJ1-1|-
TGTGCCAGCAGCTTACCGTCCAGGGGTACTGAAGCTTTCTTT
CASSLPSRGTEAFF
>TRBV20-1|many|TRBJ2-3|TRBD2
TGCAGTGCTTCCCTAGCGGCCACAGATACGCAGTATTTT
CSASLAATDTQYF
>TRBV5-4|many|TRBJ2-1|-
TGTGCCAGCAGCTTGAACAAACGGGCTGGGGTCAATGAGCAGTTCTTC
CASSLNKRAGVNEQFF
>TRBV20-1|many|TRBJ2-2|TRBD2
TGCAGTGCTAGAGATACTGTAGCGGGAGGAGGTACCGGGGAGCTGTTTTTT
CSARDTVAGGGTGELFF
>TRBV24-1|many|TRBJ2-6|TRBD1
TGTGCCACCAGTGACTTGGACAGGGGAGGGGCCTGGGCCAACGTCCTGACTTTC
CATSDLDRGGAWANVLTF
>TRBV13|-|TRBJ2-3|-
TGTGCCAGCAGTAACCTTGAGGGCGGGACAGATACGCAGTATTTT
CASSNLEGGTDTQYF
>TRBV20-1|-|TRBJ2-7|TRBD2
TGCAGTGCTAGAGTCCTAGCGGGAGAGAACGAGCAGTACTTC
CSARVLAGENEQYF
>TRBV9|many|TRBJ2-2|-
TGTGCCAGCAGCGAGCAGGGGACCGCCGGCCGGGAGCTGTTTTTT
CASSEQGTAGRELFF
>TRBV5-1|many|TRBJ1-4|TRBD1
TGCGCCAGCAGCCTAAGCGGGACAGGGCGTGAAAAACTGTTTTTT
CASSLSGTGREKLFF
>TRBV3-1|-|TRBJ2-7|TRBD2
TGTGCCAGCAGCCGAATAGCGGGGGGGCGAGACGAGCAGTACTTC
CASSRIAGGRDEQYF
>TRBV12-3/TRBV12-4|few|TRBJ1-1|TRBD1
TGTGCCAGCAGTTTGAGGGGGCCGGGTGAAGCTTTCTTT
CASSLRGPGEAFF
>TRBV4-1|many|TRBJ2-5|-
TGCGCCAGCAGCCAGGATGGAGGGACCCAGTACTTC
CASSQDGGTQYF
>TRBV27|many|TRBJ2-5|-
TGTGCCAGCAGTTCTGGGGCCTGGGAGACCCAGTACTTC
CASSSGAWETQYF
>TRBV10-3|many|TRBJ2-3|-
TGTGCCATCGGTCAGGACGGTAGCACAGATACGCAGTATTTT
CAIGQDGSTDTQYF
>TRBV27|many|TRBJ1-5|-
TGTGCCAGCAGTATCAGGTTCGGTCAGCCCCAGCATTTT
CASSIRFGQPQHF
>TRBV7-8|-|TRBJ2-3|-
TGTGCCAGCAGCATCGCGGAGGCCCCAGATACGCAGTATTTT
CASSIAEAPDTQYF
>TRBV29-1|many|TRBJ2-3|-
TGCAGCGCAGCTAGCACAGATACGCAGTATTTT
CSAASTDTQYF
>TRBV11-2|few|TRBJ1-2|TRBD1
TGTGCCAGCAGCTTAGGACCGAACAGGGGTAGCAGTGGCTACACCTTC
CASSLGPNRGSSGYTF
>TRBV28|-|TRBJ2-1|TRBD2
TGTGCCAGCAGTTTCCAGCGGGAGGCCCCGGGGCAGTTCTTC
CASSFQREAPGQFF
>TRBV20-1|few|TRBJ2-1|-
TGCAGTGCCTTTACGGGAGCTCCCTACAATGAGCAGTTCTTC
CSAFTGAPYNEQFF
>TRBV10-3|many|TRBJ1-4|-
TGTGCCATCAGTGAGTCAATGCAGGGACGAGGGGAAAAACTGTTTTTT
CAISESMQGRGEKLFF
>TRBV12-3/TRBV12-4|-|TRBJ1-1|-
TGTGCCAGCAGTTTAATAGATGGGGGGGAAGCTTTCTTT
CASSLIDGGEAFF
>TRBV10-3|few|TRBJ1-6|-
TGTGCCATCAGTGCCGGTGGGGGAGAGTCACCCCTCCACTTT
CAISAGGGESPLHF
>TRBV6-1|many|TRBJ2-3|-
TGTGCCAGCCAGGAGGTGGATACGCAGTATTTT
CASQEVDTQYF
>TRBV28|few|TRBJ2-1|-
TGTGCCAGCCGAGGGCTCGGAGAGCAGTTCTTC
CASRGLGEQFF
>TRBV5-1|-|TRBJ1-1|TRBD1
TGCGCCAGCAGCTCAAGACAGGGGCAGGGCACTGAAGCTTTCTTT
CASSSRQGQGTEAFF
>TRBV4-3|few|TRBJ2-1|TRBD2
TGCGCCAGCAGCCAAGCCAGCGGGGTTAACAATGAGCAGTTCTTC
CASSQASGVNNEQFF
>TRBV28|-|TRBJ2-7|TRBD1
TGTGCCAGCAGTAAACTAGGACAGGGGCTTAGCTCCTACGAGCAGTACTTC
CASSKLGQGLSSYEQYF
>TRBV12-3/TRBV12-4|many|TRBJ2-5|TRBD1
TGTGCCAGCAGCCGTGGACAGGGCCAGCCCCAGTACTTC
CASSRGQGQPQYF
>TRBV5-1|many|TRBJ1-1|-
TGCGCCAGCAGCCCACAGGTCGGCACTGAAGCTTTCTTT
CASSPQVGTEAFF
>TRBV11-2|many|TRBJ2-2|TRBD1
TGTGCCAGCAGCCCAGGATATGACAGGGGCTACGGGGAGCTGTTTTTT
CASSPGYDRGYGELFF
>TRBV7-9|many|TRBJ2-4|TRBD1
TGTGCCAGCAGCCCGAAACCGGGACAGGGCATAGCCAAAAACATTCAGTACTTC
CASSPKPGQGIAKNIQYF
>TRBV12-3/TRBV12-4|-|TRBJ1-3|-
TGTGCCAGCACCCCGTGCGGAGGGCGATGCTCTGGAAACACCATATATTTT
CASTPCGGRCSGNTIYF
>TRBV21-1|-|TRBJ2-1|-
TGTGCCAGCAGCAAAGCTTCTAGCGGGAGTGATGAGCAGTTCTTC
CASSKASSGSDEQFF